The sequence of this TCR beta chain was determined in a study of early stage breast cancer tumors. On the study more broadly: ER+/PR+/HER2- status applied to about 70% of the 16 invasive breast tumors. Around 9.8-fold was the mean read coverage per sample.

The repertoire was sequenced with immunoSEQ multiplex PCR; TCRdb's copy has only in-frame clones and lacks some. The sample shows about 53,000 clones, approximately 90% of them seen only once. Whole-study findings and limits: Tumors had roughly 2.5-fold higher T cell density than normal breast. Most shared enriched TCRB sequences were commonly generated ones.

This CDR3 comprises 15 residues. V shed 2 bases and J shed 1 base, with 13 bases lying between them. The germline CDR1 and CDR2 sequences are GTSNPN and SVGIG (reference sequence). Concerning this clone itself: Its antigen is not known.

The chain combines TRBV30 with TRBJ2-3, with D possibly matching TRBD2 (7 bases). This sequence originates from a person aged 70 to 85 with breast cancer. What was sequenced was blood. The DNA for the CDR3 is TGTGCCTGGAGTCCCCTCGGGGGGCGCACAGATACGCAGTATTTT. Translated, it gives CAWSPLGGRTDTQYF.